The clone carrying this T cell receptor beta chain was seen a handful of times. The authors prepared the TCRbeta library with unique molecular identifiers. TCRdb redid the calling of the PCR reads with MiXCR, one entry per CDR3 protein. The table shows approximately 520,000 distinct CDR3 sequences, with 11% occurring only once. This entry is derived from a study of T-cell reconstitution after alpha-beta-depleted transplantation in children. CDR1 KGHSH and CDR2 LQKENI come from the germline V gene. This CDR3 has 18 residues. V lost 2 bases, J lost 2 bases, and 18 bases lay in between. Specimen: PBMCs, mostly from graft donor cells, collected 180 days after TCRalphabeta/CD19-depleted stem cell transplant. The chain recombines TRBV18 with TRBJ2-2; D unresolved. This clonotype originated in a female patient aged 2-15 years who had a stem cell transplant for aplastic anemia, so the T cells may come from the graft donor. The CDR3 coding sequence is TGTGCCAGCTCACCATCCGGACCGTCTCCTCTTAACACCGGGGAGCTGTTTTTT. It codes for CASSPSGPSPLNTGELFF.